The next 31 T cell receptor beta chains were all read from a single sample in a study of blood T cell repertoires in COVID-19. TCRdb keeps only in-frame clones here, not all; method: immunoSEQ multiplex PCR. This table holds a few hundred thousand clones, roughly 91% found once. Sequenced sample: PBMCs or T cells enriched from blood (not recorded which). These TCRs come from a young woman who had recovered from COVID-19.

This chain joins TRBV7-2 and TRBJ2-7; TRBD2 aligns across 9 bases. The V and J ends lost 5 bases and 7 bases, in that order; junction bases with no gene match: 21. CDR3 size: 18 residues. Germline V gene data show CDR1 as SGHTA and CDR2 as FQGNSA. The CDR3 DNA follows: TGTGCCAGCAGCCCCTGGGCTAGCGGGATCGGCGGGTACGGGGAGCAGTACTTC. Its translation: CASSPWASGIGGYGEQYF.

The chain recombines TRBV7-2 with TRBJ1-6; possible D gene TRBD1, 5 bases. In germline, CDR1 is SGHTA, CDR2 FQGNSA. The length of the CDR3 is 17 residues. Between the trimmed V and J ends, which lost 1 base and 8 bases, there was a span of 18 bases. The CDR3 DNA reads as TGTGCCAGCAGCTTAGAGGCAGGGTGGGGAATAGATTCACCCCTCCACTTT. Translating it yields CASSLEAGWGIDSPLHF.

CDR3 protein: CASSVGEAAYTF. The CDR3 DNA is TGCGCCAGCAGCGTGGGGGAGGCAGCCTACACCTTC. V is TRBV5-1 and J is TRBJ1-2; D may be TRBD1 (5 bases). Between the trimmed V and J ends, which lost 4 bases and 10 bases, there was a span of 14 bases. The CDR3 loop spans 12 amino acids. Germline lookup yields CDR1 SGHRS and CDR2 YFSETQ.

The gene calls are TRBV4-1 and TRBJ1-4, with D perhaps TRBD1 (5 bases). The CDR3 contains 15 residues. V was trimmed by 0 bases and J by 3 bases, leaving 8 bases between them. CDR1 is MGHRA, CDR2 YSYEKL, per germline. The CDR3 DNA is TGCGCCAGCAGCCAAGACCCGGGGGCTAATGAAAAACTGTTTTTT. As protein: CASSQDPGANEKLFF.

CDR3 amino acids: CAISGDSYEQYF. For the CDR3, the DNA is TGTGCCATCAGTGGCGACAGCTACGAGCAGTACTTC. V gene TRBV10-3 combines with J gene TRBJ2-7; the D gene is possibly TRBD1 (5 bases). The CDR3 totals 12 residues. Germline lookup yields CDR1 ENHRY and CDR2 SYGVKD. V lost 4 bases, J lost 3 bases, and 7 bases lay in between.

This clone was detected only once. The rearrangement joins TRBV28 to TRBJ2-5; possibly TRBD1 for D (5 bases). The V and J ends lost 1 base and 4 bases respectively, with 19 bases between them. The CDR3 is made up of 17 amino acids. The V gene's germline CDR1 is MDHEN and CDR2 SYDVKM. The DNA of the CDR3 is TGTGCCAGCAGTTTATCCCTCGGGCCAGGGCCCGTAGAGACCCAGTACTTC. Translation: CASSLSLGPGPVETQYF.

This clone showed up just once. The chain combines TRBV2 with TRBJ1-2; unclear D gene. This CDR3 has 13 amino acids. Trimming shortened V by 3 bases and J by 2 bases, and 7 bases separated the two germline ends. Germline CDR1 is SNHLY and CDR2 is FYNNEI. The CDR3 reads CASSDAANYGYTF. In nucleotides, the CDR3 is TGTGCCAGCAGTGACGCAGCGAACTATGGCTACACCTTC. The variable domain in full, completed from reference TRBV2 and TRBJ1-2, reads EPEVTQTPSHQVTQMGQEVILRCVPISNHLYFYWYRQILGQKVEFLVSFYNNEISEKSEIFDDQFSVERPDGSNFTLKIRSTKLEDSAMYFCASSDAANYGYTFGSGTRLTVV.

The chain couples TRBV19 to TRBJ1-3; D ambiguous. Trimming removed 9 bases from V and 0 bases from J, with 9 bases in between. The CDR3 has 13 amino acids. From germline, CDR1 is LNHDA and CDR2 SQIVND (reference sequence). CDR3 region: CASMRGSGNTIYF. The CDR3 DNA is TGTGCCAGCATGCGAGGCTCTGGAAACACCATATATTTT.

The chain is built from TRBV4-1 and TRBJ2-7; a possible D gene is TRBD2 (6 bases). The CDR3 runs 15 residues. V was trimmed by 2 bases and J by 2 bases, leaving 13 bases between them. The germline CDR1 and CDR2 sequences are MGHRA and YSYEKL. This chain's CDR3 is CASSQSPSVAYEQYF. For the CDR3, the DNA is TGCGCCAGCAGCCAATCCCCTAGCGTGGCCTACGAGCAGTACTTC.

The V call is TRBV7-9, the J call TRBJ1-2; D is unclear. This CDR3 comprises 15 residues. V lost 0 bases and J lost 4, with 12 bases in between. Germline CDR1 reads SEHNR; CDR2 reads FQNEAQ (reference sequence). The CDR3 loop reads CASSLADRGFYGYTF. CDR3 coding DNA: TGTGCCAGCAGCTTAGCGGATAGAGGGTTCTATGGCTACACCTTC.

This clone turned up a few times. The genes are TRBV11-1 and TRBJ2-2, with a tentative D call TRBD2 (6 bases). Germline V gene lookup returns CDR1 SGHAT and CDR2 FQDESV (reference sequence). The CDR3 is 14 residues long. The V gene lost 6 bases and the J gene lost 8 bases, with 16 bases spanning the gap. This CDR3 reads CASRPDGRSGELFF. The DNA for the CDR3 is TGTGCCAGCAGACCGGACGGGAGATCAGGGGAGCTGTTTTTT.

V gene TRBV30 combines with J gene TRBJ2-7; TRBD2 matches at 10 bases. CDR3 size: 16 residues. The junction had 15 bases not matched to a gene; V was cut back by 7 bases and J by 3 bases. Germline V gene data show CDR1 as GTSNPN and CDR2 as SVGIG (reference sequence). The CDR3 loop is CASTRALAGANYEQYF. CDR3 DNA sequence: TGTGCCTCCACGAGGGCCCTAGCGGGAGCCAACTACGAGCAGTACTTC.

This chain links TRBV27 with TRBJ2-5, with 9 bases matching TRBD1. Germline assignment: CDR1 MNHEY and CDR2 SMNVEV (reference sequence). The CDR3 is 16 amino acids. V lost 3 bases and J lost 1; bases outside the gene matches: 6. For the CDR3, the DNA is TGTGCCAGCAGTTTTGTCGGGACAGGGCCCCAAGAGACCCAGTACTTC. Translation gives CASSFVGTGPQETQYF.

The V call is TRBV30, the J call TRBJ1-2; 8 bases are a match to TRBD1. Per germline, CDR1 GTSNPN and CDR2 SVGIG (reference sequence). The CDR3 spans 15 residues. Trimming took 2 bases from V and 4 from J; bases not matched to a gene: 9. The CDR3 sequence is CAWSNQEDRVYGYTF. The DNA of the CDR3 is TGTGCCTGGAGTAACCAGGAGGACAGGGTCTATGGCTACACCTTC.

The chain uses TRBV24-1 and TRBJ2-7, with 9 bases matching TRBD2. The CDR3 extends over 20 amino acids. Germline loops: CDR1 KGHDR, CDR2 SFDVKD. V shed 4 bases and J 5 bases; nucleotides not matched to a gene: 23. The CDR3 region is CATSDLPTLAGAEEDDEQYF. DNA of the CDR3: TGTGCCACCAGTGACCTCCCGACCTTAGCGGGAGCCGAGGAGGACGACGAGCAGTACTTC.

The V call is TRBV19, the J call TRBJ1-5; tentative D call: TRBD1 (5 bases). Per germline, CDR1 LNHDA and CDR2 SQIVND (reference sequence). This CDR3 has 16 amino acids. The V gene lost 3 bases and the J gene lost 2 bases, with 14 bases spanning the gap. CDR3 nucleotide sequence: TGTGCCAGTAGTATGCAGCAGGGAAGTCGCAATCAGCCCCAGCATTTT. Translation: CASSMQQGSRNQPQHF.

This clone was picked up one time. This rearrangement joins TRBV19 to TRBJ2-1; 7 nucleotides match TRBD2. CDR3 length: 17 residues. Germline V gene sequence: CDR1 LNHDA, CDR2 SQIVND (reference sequence). The junction had 13 bases not matched to a gene; V was cut back by 1 base and J by 7 bases. The CDR3 DNA reads as TGTGCCAGTAGTATAGGGGCTCTGGCGGGAGTATTAAATGAGCAGTTCTTC. It is translated as CASSIGALAGVLNEQFF.

This rearrangement joins TRBV30 to TRBJ1-2; no firm D call. The CDR3 has 13 amino acids. Trimming shortened V by 0 bases and J by 8 bases, and 13 bases separated the two germline ends. Germline V gene sequence: CDR1 GTSNPN, CDR2 SVGIG (reference sequence). CDR3 loop: CAWSVRSPRGYTF. CDR3 DNA sequence: TGTGCCTGGAGTGTAAGGTCGCCCAGGGGCTACACCTTC.

The chain joins TRBV28 to TRBJ2-7; 9 nucleotides match TRBD2. The CDR3 length is 15 residues. The V gene end was trimmed by 4 bases and the J gene end by 0 bases; junction bases not matched to a gene: 4. Germline loops: CDR1 MDHEN, CDR2 SYDVKM. The CDR3 reads CASSSSGGNSYEQYF. DNA for the CDR3: TGTGCCAGCAGTTCCAGCGGGGGGAACTCCTACGAGCAGTACTTC.

The chain recombines TRBV2 with TRBJ2-7; 13 bases match TRBD2. This CDR3 spans 13 amino acids. Losses at the gene ends were 8 bases for V and 7 bases for J; bases not matched to a gene: 5. Looked up from germline, CDR1 is SNHLY and CDR2 is FYNNEI. The CDR3 loop reads CASGLAGEGEQYF. As DNA, the CDR3 is TGTGCCAGCGGACTAGCGGGAGAGGGTGAGCAGTACTTC.

This chain uses TRBV27 with TRBJ2-3; tentatively, D is TRBD1 (6 bases). The V gene's germline CDR1 is MNHEY and CDR2 SMNVEV (reference sequence). The CDR3 covers 17 residues. V lost 4 bases and J lost 4, with 21 bases in between. The CDR3 DNA reads TGTGCCAGCAGTTCCCCCTCAGGGGCGGGTTTTGCAGATACGCAGTATTTT. This encodes CASSSPSGAGFADTQYF.

The V and J genes are TRBV7-8 and TRBJ1-5; the D is unclear. V lost 0 bases to trimming and J lost 1 base, with 7 bases between them. Germline CDR1 is SGHVS and CDR2 is FQNEAQ. The length of the CDR3 is 15 residues. The CDR3 reads CASSLAGGSNQPQHF. The CDR3 DNA reads TGTGCCAGCAGCTTAGCTGGTGGCAGCAATCAGCCCCAGCATTTT.

The chain joins TRBV15 to TRBJ1-2; D unresolved. Deletions cut 4 bases from V and 8 bases from J, with 17 bases between. The CDR3 sequence is 14 residues long. Germline CDR1 is LNHNV and CDR2 is YYDKDF (reference sequence). The CDR3 spells CATSNVSGFRGYTF. CDR3 bases: TGTGCCACCAGCAACGTTAGCGGCTTCAGGGGCTACACCTTC.

This clone was counted once. The V call is TRBV18, the J call TRBJ1-4; D is possibly TRBD1 (6 bases). The CDR3 contains 14 residues. Trimming cost V 3 bases and J 8 bases, with 13 bases left between them. Germline V gene lookup returns CDR1 KGHSH and CDR2 LQKENI. CDR3 region: CASSPSGGGEKLFF. Written as DNA, the CDR3 is TGTGCCAGCTCACCCTCGGGGGGCGGCGAAAAACTGTTTTTT.

The V gene is TRBV29-1, the J gene TRBJ1-5, with D possibly being TRBD1 (6 bases). The V and J ends lost 4 bases and 4 bases respectively, with 20 bases between them. CDR1 and CDR2 (germline): SQVTM, ANQGSEA. The CDR3 runs to 16 residues. CDR3 residues: CSVVAGAGVENQPQHF. CDR3 sequence (DNA): TGCAGCGTTGTGGCAGGGGCAGGGGTGGAGAATCAGCCCCAGCATTTT.

The chain has TRBV27 and TRBJ2-1; 8 bases are a match to TRBD1. Germline values: CDR1 MNHEY, CDR2 SMNVEV (reference sequence). Trimming cost V 5 bases and J 4 bases; bases outside gene matches: 19. The CDR3 contains 19 residues. CDR3 residues: CASSPSIINRDRRYNEQFF. The CDR3, as DNA: TGTGCCAGCAGTCCGAGCATAATAAACCGGGACAGGCGTTACAATGAGCAGTTCTTC.

The chain recombines TRBV12-3 or TRBV12-4 with TRBJ1-2; D remains ambiguous. V shed 3 bases and J shed 12 bases, with 11 bases lying between them. The CDR3 has 11 amino acids. The CDR3 here is CASSFMELNTF. Here the CDR3 DNA reads TGTGCCAGCAGTTTTATGGAGCTTAACACCTTC.

The V call is TRBV2, the J call TRBJ2-5; a possible D gene is TRBD2 (6 bases). The V and J ends lost 6 bases and 5 bases respectively, with 7 bases between them. Per germline, CDR1 SNHLY and CDR2 FYNNEI. This CDR3 is built from 11 residues. CDR3 region: CASRGGETQYF. CDR3 in DNA: TGTGCCAGCAGAGGAGGGGAGACCCAGTACTTC.

This rearrangement joins TRBV7-9 to TRBJ1-1; D gene unclear. CDR3 length equals 13 residues. Looked up from germline, CDR1 is SEHNR and CDR2 is FQNEAQ (reference sequence). Trimming cost V 5 bases and J 5 bases, with 12 bases left between them. The CDR3 is CASSHKEGTEAFF. CDR3 in DNA: TGTGCCAGCAGCCATAAAGAGGGAACTGAAGCTTTCTTT.

This chain links TRBV28 with TRBJ1-1; no clear D gene. CDR3 size: 14 residues. The germline V gene encodes CDR1 MDHEN and CDR2 SYDVKM. Deletions cut 3 bases from V and 6 bases from J, with 14 bases between. The CDR3 loop is CASSFEAKTAEAFF. DNA for the CDR3: TGTGCCAGCAGTTTTGAGGCTAAAACTGCTGAAGCTTTCTTT. Full variable domain (outside the CDR3, taken from reference TRBV28 and TRBJ1-1): DVKVTQSSRYLVKRTGEKVFLECVQDMDHENMFWYRQDPGLGLRLIYFSYDVKMKEKGDIPEGYSVSREKKERFSLILESASTNQTSMYLCASSFEAKTAEAFFGQGTRLTVV.

This chain joins TRBV7-2 and TRBJ1-2; 7 bases are a match to TRBD1. The trim removed 5 bases at V and 6 bases at J, leaving 9 bases unmatched. In germline, CDR1 is SGHTA, CDR2 FQGNSA. The CDR3 is 14 amino acids. The DNA of the CDR3 is TGTGCCAGCAGCCTCCTGCGGACAGGTGATGGCTACACCTTC. It is translated as CASSLLRTGDGYTF. The whole variable domain, filled in from reference TRBV7-2 and TRBJ1-2, reads GAGVSQSPSNKVTEKGKDVELRCDPISGHTALYWYRQSLGQGLEFLIYFQGNSAPDKSGLPSDRFSAERTGGSVSTLTIQRTQQEDSAVYLCASSLLRTGDGYTFGSGTRLTVV.